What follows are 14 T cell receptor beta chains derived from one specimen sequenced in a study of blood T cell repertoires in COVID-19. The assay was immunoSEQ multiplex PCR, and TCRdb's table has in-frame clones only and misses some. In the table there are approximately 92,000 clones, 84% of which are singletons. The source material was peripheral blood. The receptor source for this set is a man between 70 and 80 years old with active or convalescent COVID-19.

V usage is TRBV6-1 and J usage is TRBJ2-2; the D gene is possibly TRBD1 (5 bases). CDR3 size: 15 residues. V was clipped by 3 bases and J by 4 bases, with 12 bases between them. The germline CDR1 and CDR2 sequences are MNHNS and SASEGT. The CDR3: CASSEARVTTGELFF. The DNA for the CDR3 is TGTGCCAGCAGTGAGGCCAGGGTGACCACCGGGGAGCTGTTTTTT.

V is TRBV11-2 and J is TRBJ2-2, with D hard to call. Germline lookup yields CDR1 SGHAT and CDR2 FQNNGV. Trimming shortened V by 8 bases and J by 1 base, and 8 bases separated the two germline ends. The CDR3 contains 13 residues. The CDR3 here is CASATVNTGELFF. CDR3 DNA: TGTGCCAGCGCCACAGTGAACACCGGGGAGCTGTTTTTT.

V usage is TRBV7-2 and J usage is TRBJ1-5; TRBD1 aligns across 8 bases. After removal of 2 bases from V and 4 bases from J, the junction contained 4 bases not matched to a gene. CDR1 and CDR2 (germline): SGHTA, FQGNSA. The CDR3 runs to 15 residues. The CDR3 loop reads CASSLRTGSNQPQHF. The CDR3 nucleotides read TGTGCCAGCAGCTTAAGGACAGGGTCAAATCAGCCCCAGCATTTT.

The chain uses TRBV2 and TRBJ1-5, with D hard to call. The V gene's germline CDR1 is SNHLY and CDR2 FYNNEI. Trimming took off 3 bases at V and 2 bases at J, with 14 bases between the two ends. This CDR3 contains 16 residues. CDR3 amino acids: CASSEYSGSGNQPQHF. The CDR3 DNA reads TGTGCCAGCAGTGAGTATTCGGGGTCGGGCAATCAGCCCCAGCATTTT. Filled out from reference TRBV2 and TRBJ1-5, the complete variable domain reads EPEVTQTPSHQVTQMGQEVILRCVPISNHLYFYWYRQILGQKVEFLVSFYNNEISEKSEIFDDQFSVERPDGSNFTLKIRSTKLEDSAMYFCASSEYSGSGNQPQHFGDGTRLSIL.

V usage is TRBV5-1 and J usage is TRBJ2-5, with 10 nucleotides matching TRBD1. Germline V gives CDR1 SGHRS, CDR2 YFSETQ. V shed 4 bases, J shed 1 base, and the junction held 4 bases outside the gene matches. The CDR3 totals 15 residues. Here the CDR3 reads CASSKTGGLQETQYF. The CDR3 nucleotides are TGCGCCAGCAGCAAGACAGGGGGCCTCCAAGAGACCCAGTACTTC.

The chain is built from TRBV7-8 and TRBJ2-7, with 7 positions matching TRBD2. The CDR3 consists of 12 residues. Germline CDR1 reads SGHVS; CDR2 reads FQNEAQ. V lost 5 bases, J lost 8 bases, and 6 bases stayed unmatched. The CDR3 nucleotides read TGTGCCAGCAGCCCGGGGGGAGGTAAGCAGTACTTC. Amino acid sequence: CASSPGGGKQYF.

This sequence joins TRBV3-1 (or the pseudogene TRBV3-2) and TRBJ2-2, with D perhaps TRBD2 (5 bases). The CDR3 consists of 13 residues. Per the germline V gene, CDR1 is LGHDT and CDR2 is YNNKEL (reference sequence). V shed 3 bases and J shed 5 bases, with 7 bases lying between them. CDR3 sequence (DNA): TGTGCCAGCAGCCAGACGGGGACCGGGGAGCTGTTTTTT. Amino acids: CASSQTGTGELFF.

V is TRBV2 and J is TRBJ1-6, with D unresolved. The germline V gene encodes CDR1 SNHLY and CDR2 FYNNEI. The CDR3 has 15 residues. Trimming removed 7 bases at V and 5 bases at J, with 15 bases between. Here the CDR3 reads CASTVETKNNSPLHF. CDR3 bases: TGTGCCAGCACGGTGGAGACGAAGAATAATTCACCCCTCCACTTT.

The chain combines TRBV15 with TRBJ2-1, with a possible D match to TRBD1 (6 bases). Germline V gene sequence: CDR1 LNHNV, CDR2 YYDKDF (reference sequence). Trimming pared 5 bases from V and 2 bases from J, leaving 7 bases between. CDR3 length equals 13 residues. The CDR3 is CATSWGPYNEQFF. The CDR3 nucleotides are TGTGCCACCAGCTGGGGGCCCTACAATGAGCAGTTCTTC.

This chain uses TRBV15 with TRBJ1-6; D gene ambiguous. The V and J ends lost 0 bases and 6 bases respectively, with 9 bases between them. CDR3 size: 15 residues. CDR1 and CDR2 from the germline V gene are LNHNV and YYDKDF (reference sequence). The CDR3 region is CATSRDNAFNSPLHF. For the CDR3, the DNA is TGTGCCACCAGCAGAGATAATGCGTTTAATTCACCCCTCCACTTT.

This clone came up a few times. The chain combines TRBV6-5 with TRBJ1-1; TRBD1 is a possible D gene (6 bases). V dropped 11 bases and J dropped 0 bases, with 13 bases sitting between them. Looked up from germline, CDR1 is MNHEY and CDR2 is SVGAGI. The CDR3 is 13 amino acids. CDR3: CAAKAGVNTEAFF. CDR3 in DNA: TGTGCCGCGAAGGCAGGGGTGAACACTGAAGCTTTCTTT.

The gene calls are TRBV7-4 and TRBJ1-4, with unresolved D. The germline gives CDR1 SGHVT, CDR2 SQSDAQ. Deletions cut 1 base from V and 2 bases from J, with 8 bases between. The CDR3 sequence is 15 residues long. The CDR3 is CASSLVVGTNEKLFF. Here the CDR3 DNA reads TGTGCCAGCAGCTTAGTTGTCGGTACTAATGAAAAACTGTTTTTT.

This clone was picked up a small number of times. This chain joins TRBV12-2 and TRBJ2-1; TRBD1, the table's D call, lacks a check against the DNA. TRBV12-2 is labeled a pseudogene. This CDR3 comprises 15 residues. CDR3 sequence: CASRLLTGCRDEQFF. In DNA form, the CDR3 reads TGTGCAAGTCGCTTATTGACAGGGTGTAGGGATGAGCAGTTCTTC.

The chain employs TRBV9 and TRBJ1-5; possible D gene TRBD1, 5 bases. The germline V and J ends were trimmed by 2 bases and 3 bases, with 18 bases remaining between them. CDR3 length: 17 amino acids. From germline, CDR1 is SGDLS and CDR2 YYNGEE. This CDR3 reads CASSVGEWAGSNQPQHF. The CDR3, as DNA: TGTGCCAGCAGCGTCGGAGAGTGGGCAGGGTCCAATCAGCCCCAGCATTTT.